This T cell receptor (beta chain) comes out of a study of T cell responses to AZD1222 COVID-19 vaccine. Study-wide points: Increased Spike-specific TCR breadth and depth were observed after two AZD1222 doses. With dominance at 160-218 and 743-854, vaccine-associated CD4 TCRs spanned spike. White British ancestry dominated among donors, who included more females, and clonal diversity was possibly underestimated. Targeting of unmutated variant regions was reportedly seen in nearly half of spike-specific TCRs.

From germline, CDR1 is MGHRA and CDR2 YSYEKL. CDR3 length: 14 residues. Trimming cost V 0 bases and J 10 bases; bases outside gene matches: 5. The repertoire was sequenced with immunoSEQ multiplex PCR; TCRdb's copy has only in-frame clones and lacks some. Seen here are 100,000 or so clones, 87% observed once, and the top ten hold roughly 2.5%. Notes on this clone: As yet, its antigen is unknown.

The source of this sequence is an adult who received the AZD1222 COVID-19 vaccine. The sequences come from peripheral blood, collected 28 days after the second AZD1222 dose. The chain recombines TRBV4-1 with TRBJ1-4, with 7 bases aligning to TRBD1. This CDR3 is CASSQDTSGGKLFF. The CDR3 bases are TGCGCCAGCAGCCAAGATACGTCAGGGGGAAAACTGTTTTTT.